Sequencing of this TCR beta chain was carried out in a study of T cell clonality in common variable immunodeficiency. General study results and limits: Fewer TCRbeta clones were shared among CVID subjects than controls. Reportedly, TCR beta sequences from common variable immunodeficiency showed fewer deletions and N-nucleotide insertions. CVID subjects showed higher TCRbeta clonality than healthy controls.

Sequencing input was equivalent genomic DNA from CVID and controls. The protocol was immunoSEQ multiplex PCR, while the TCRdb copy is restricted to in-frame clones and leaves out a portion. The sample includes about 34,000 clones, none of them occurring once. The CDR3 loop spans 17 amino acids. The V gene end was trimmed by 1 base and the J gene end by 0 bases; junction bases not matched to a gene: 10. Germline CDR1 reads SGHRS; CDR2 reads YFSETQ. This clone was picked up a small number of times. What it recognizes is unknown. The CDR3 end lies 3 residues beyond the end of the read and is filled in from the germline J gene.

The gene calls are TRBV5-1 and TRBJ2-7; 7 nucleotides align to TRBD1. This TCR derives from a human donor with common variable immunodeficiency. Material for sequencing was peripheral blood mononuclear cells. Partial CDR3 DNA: TGCGCCAGCAGCTTGCGGAGACTGGGACAGCGCTCCTACGAG. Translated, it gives CASSLRRLGQRSYE. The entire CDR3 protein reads CASSLRRLGQRSYEQYF.